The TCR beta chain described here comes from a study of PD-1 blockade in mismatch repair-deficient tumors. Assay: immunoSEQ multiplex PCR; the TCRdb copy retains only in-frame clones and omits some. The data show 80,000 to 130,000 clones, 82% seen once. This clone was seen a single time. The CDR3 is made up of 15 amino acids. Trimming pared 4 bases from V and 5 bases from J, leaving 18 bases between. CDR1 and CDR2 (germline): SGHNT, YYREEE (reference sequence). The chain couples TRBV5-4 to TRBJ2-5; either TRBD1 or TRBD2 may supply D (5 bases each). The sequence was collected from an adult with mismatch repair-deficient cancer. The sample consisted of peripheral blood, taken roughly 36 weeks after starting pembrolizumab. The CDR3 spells CASSVRGPLMETQYF. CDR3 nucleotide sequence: TGTGCCAGCAGCGTGAGGGGACCCCTGATGGAGACCCAGTACTTC.